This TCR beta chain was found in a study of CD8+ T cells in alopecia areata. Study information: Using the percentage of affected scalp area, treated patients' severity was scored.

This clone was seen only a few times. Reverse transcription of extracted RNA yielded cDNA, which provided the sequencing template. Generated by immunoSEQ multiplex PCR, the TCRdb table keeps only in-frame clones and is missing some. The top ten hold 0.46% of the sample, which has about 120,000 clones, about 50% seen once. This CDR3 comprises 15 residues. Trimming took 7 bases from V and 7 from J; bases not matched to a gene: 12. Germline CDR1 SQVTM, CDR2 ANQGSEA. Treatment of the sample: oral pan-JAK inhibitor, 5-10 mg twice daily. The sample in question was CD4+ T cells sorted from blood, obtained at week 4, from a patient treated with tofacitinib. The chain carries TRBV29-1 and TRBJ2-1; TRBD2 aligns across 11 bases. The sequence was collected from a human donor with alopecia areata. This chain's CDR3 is CSAGSLAGVANEQFF. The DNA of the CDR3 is TGCAGCGCCGGATCACTAGCGGGAGTGGCTAATGAGCAGTTCTTC.